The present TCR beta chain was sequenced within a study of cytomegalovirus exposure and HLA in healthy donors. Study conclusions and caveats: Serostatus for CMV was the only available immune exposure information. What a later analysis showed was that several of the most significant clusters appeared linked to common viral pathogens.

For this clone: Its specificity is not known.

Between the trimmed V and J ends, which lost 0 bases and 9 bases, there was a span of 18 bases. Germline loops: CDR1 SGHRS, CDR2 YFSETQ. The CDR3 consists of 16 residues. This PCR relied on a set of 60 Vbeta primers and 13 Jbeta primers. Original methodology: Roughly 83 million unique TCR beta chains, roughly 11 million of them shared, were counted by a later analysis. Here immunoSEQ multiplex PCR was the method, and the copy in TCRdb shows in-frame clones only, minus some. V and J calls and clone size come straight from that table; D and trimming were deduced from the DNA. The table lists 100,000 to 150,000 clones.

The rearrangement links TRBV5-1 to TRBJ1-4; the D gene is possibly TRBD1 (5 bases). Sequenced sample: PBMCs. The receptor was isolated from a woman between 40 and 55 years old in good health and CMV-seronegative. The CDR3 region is CASSLASGQGGKKLFF. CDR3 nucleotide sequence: TGCGCCAGCAGCTTGGCCTCTGGTCAGGGAGGTAAAAAACTGTTTTTT.